The next 2 T cell receptor beta chains were all read from a single sample in a study of shared clonotypes between healthy human individuals. CD45RO-negative, CCR7-positively selected cells formed the naive CD8 fraction, excluding terminally differentiated effector memory CD45RA+ cells. The assay was immunoSEQ multiplex PCR, and TCRdb's table has in-frame clones only and misses some. The data contain 1.5 million to 2.5 million clones, about 95% of them singletons. Sequenced input: naive CD8+ T cells sorted from blood. These receptors came from a young man in good health.

This chain uses TRBV10-2 with TRBJ1-1; perhaps TRBD1 as D (6 bases). Trimming pared 6 bases from V and 1 base from J, leaving 21 bases between. CDR1 is WSHSY and CDR2 is SAAADI in the germline V gene. The CDR3 spans 17 residues. The CDR3 sequence is CASREGGAVGPNTEAFF. The DNA for the CDR3 is TGCGCCAGCAGGGAGGGGGGGGCAGTCGGACCGAACACTGAAGCTTTCTTT.

For this clone: The same CDR3 also results from other DNA sequences found in this sample. This chain uses TRBV25-1 with TRBJ2-7; D is unresolved. V lost 4 bases, J lost 1 base, and 2 bases lay in between. This CDR3 spans 11 amino acids. CDR1 is MGHDK and CDR2 is SYGVNS in the germline V gene. This CDR3 is CASSGSYEQYF. DNA of the CDR3: TGTGCCAGCAGTGGTTCCTACGAGCAGTACTTC.